The sequence of this TCR beta chain was determined in a study of T cell repertoires in cytomegalovirus infection. Study-level information: CMV infection and matching HLA type were both indicated by public TCR beta signatures.

With 5 bases clipped from V and 4 bases from J, the junction kept 9 bases outside the gene matches. The CDR3 covers 16 residues. The germline V gene has CDR1 SGHVS and CDR2 FNYEAQ. This clonotype was seen a few times. MiXCR was run by TCRdb on the reads, yielding one entry per CDR3 protein. This sample has more than 150,000 distinct CDR3 sequences; 17% occur once, and the top ten carry around 19%. The V and J genes are TRBV7-6 and TRBJ2-2; 8 bases are a match to TRBD1. Sequencing input: CD8+ T cells from PBMCs. This receptor was taken from a human donor in good health (CMV status not recorded). Some clones in this sample may be carry-over from other donors' samples. The CDR3 sequence: CASSQDRGSSTGELFF. DNA of the CDR3: TGTGCCAGCAGCCAAGACAGGGGATCGAGCACCGGGGAGCTGTTTTTT.